The T cell receptor beta chain described here comes from a study of blood T cell repertoires in COVID-19. Across the whole study: T cells, B-cell-depleted T cells, or PBMCs supplied cDNA or gDNA.

Comment on this clone: The junction and the germline gene differ at one end; a read error may be behind it.

The germline V gene encodes CDR1 MDHEN and CDR2 SYDVKM. CDR3 length: 14 amino acids. Profiled with immunoSEQ multiplex PCR; TCRdb holds only in-frame clones, not every one. The sample yields hundreds of thousands of clones, 86% seen once. The receptor was isolated from a woman older than 75 with COVID-19, enrolled during active disease. The sample comprised peripheral blood. The chain has TRBV28 and TRBJ1-1; the D gene is possibly TRBD1 (6 bases). CDR3 region: CASRGPNQGTEAFF. DNA of the CDR3: TGTGCAAGCAGGGGCCCAAACCAAGGCACTGAAGCTTTCTTT.